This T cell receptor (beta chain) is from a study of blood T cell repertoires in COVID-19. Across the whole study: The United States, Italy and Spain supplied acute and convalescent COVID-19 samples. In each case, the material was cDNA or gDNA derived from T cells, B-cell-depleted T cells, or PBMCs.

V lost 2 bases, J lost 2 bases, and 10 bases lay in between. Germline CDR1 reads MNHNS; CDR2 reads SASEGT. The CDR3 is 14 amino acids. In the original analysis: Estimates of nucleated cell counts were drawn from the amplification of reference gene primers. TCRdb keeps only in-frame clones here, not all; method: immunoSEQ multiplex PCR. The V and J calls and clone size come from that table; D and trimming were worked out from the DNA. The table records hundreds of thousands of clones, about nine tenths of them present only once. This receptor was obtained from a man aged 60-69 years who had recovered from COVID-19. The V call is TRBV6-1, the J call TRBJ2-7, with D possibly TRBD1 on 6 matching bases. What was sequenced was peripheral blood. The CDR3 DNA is TGTGCCAGCAGTGAAATCTGGGGGCCCTACGAGCAGTACGTC. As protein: CASSEIWGPYEQYV.